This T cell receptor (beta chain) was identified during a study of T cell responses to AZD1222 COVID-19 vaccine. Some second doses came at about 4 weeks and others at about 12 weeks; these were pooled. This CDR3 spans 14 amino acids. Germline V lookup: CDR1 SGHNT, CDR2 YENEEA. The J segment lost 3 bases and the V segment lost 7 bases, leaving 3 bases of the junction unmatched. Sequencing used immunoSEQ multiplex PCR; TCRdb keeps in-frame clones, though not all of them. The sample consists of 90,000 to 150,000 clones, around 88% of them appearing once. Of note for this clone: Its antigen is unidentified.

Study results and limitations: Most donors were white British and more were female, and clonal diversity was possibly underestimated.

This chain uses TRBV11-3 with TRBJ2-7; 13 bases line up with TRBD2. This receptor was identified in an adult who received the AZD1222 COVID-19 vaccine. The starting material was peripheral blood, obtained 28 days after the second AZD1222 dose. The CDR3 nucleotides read TGTGCCAGCACCTGGACTAGCGGGAGCTACGAGCAGTACTTC. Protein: CASTWTSGSYEQYF. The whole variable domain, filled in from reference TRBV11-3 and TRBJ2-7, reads EAGVVQSPRYKIIEKKQPVAFWCNPISGHNTLYWYLQNLGQGPELLIRYENEEAVDDSQLPKDRFSAERLKGVDSTLKIQPAELGDSAVYLCASTWTSGSYEQYFGPGTRLTVT.